The sequence of this T cell receptor (beta chain) was determined in a study of T cell changes during pregnancy in multiple sclerosis. This clone was seen repeatedly, ten times or more. Libraries were prepared by immunoSEQ multiplex PCR; TCRdb keeps only in-frame clonotypes and omits some of them. The data show tens of thousands of clones, around nine tenths seen once. The ends were cut back, 7 bases at V and 2 bases at J, with 21 bases in the middle. The CDR3 length is 16 residues. CDR1 and CDR2 (germline): SNHLY, FYNNEI. J is TRBJ2-7 and V is TRBV2; D possibly corresponds to TRBD2 (6 bases). The source material was peripheral blood, sampled in the second trimester of pregnancy. The TCR originated in a female donor in good health, enrolled as a control in a pregnancy study. CDR3 sequence (DNA): TGTGCCAGCACCCCCCGGGAAGGGGACTCGCCCTACGAGCAGTACTTC. The encoded protein is CASTPREGDSPYEQYF.